This is a list of T cell receptor beta chains from one sample in a study of T cells in Graves' hyperthyroidism and ophthalmopathy. TCRdb fed the multiplex PCR reads into MiXCR, producing one record per CDR3 protein. The sample gives fewer than 400,000 distinct CDR3 sequences, 16% of which show up once; around a third is in the top ten. The sample was blood. The receptor set was obtained from a man aged 25-45 years with Graves' hyperthyroidism. Each CDR3 is given with its conserved first and last residue. D genes are given only for firm matches. The size of a clone is reported for some rows only, either as once, few or many, or as a class for expanded clones.

D,J,size,V,DNA,CDR3
NA,TRBJ2-7,many,TRBV7-9,TGTGCCAGCAGCCCCGAACTGAGGACCTACGAGCAGTACTTC,CASSPELRTYEQYF
NA,TRBJ1-4,many,TRBV20-1,TGCAGTGCTAGGGATACATATCGGGGTGGAACAACTAATGAAAAACTGTTTTTT,CSARDTYRGGTTNEKLFF
NA,TRBJ2-2,NA,TRBV5-1,TGCGCCAGCAACCCCCAAATTACCGCCGGGGAGCTGTTTTTT,CASNPQITAGELFF
NA,TRBJ1-3,few,TRBV5-1,TGCGCCAGCAGCTTGGGGGGTGACCTAAACACCATATATTTT,CASSLGGDLNTIYF
TRBD1,TRBJ2-2,many,TRBV28,TGTGCCAGCAGTGTGGACAGGGGGCGTAGCGGGGAGCTGTTTTTT,CASSVDRGRSGELFF
TRBD2,TRBJ2-1,many,TRBV2,TGTGCCAGCCTGGGGCTAGCGGGAGTAGTGGCTAACAATGAGCAGTTCTTC,CASLGLAGVVANNEQFF
NA,TRBJ2-3,once,TRBV24-1,TGTGCCACCAGTGATTTGAGAAGGGCAGGAACGCAGTATTTT,CATSDLRRAGTQYF
NA,TRBJ2-7,many,TRBV6-2/TRBV6-3,TGTGCCGGATCGACTACCGGCGCCTACGAGCAGTACTTC,CAGSTTGAYEQYF
NA,TRBJ1-4,few,TRBV19,TGTGCCAGTAGTATGGCTCGCGAAAAACTGTTTTTT,CASSMAREKLFF
NA,TRBJ2-3,many,TRBV30,TGTGCCTGGAGAGGGCGGGTTGGGCATACGCAGTATTTT,CAWRGRVGHTQYF
NA,TRBJ1-1,NA,TRBV2,TGTGCCAGCAGTGAAGCGTCAAGCACTGAAGCTTTCTTT,CASSEASSTEAFF
TRBD1,TRBJ2-1,NA,TRBV3-1,TGTGCCAGCAGCCACGGGACAGGGGGCAATGAGCAGTTCTTC,CASSHGTGGNEQFF
TRBD2,TRBJ2-2,few,TRBV7-6,TGTGCCAGCAGCCGGACTAGCGGGGACACCGGGGAGCTGTTTTTT,CASSRTSGDTGELFF
TRBD1,TRBJ1-5,many,TRBV18,TGTGCCAGCTCACTACAGGGGGGCCAGCCCCAGCATTTT,CASSLQGGQPQHF
NA,TRBJ2-1,many,TRBV18,TGTGCCAGCTCACCAATCCACCCGAGGCGGGAGCAGTTCTTC,CASSPIHPRREQFF
NA,TRBJ2-2,NA,TRBV7-2,TGTGCCAGCAGCCCCCTAGGCGTCGCCGGGGTTGAAGGGAACACCGGGGAGCTGTTTTTT,CASSPLGVAGVEGNTGELFF
NA,TRBJ1-3,many,TRBV30,TGTGCCTGGAAGCAGGACAACTCTGGAAACACCATATATTTT,CAWKQDNSGNTIYF
NA,TRBJ2-3,NA,TRBV27,TGTGCCAGCAGTTTAATGGCCCTGTCGTGGGGGATCGAGGAAACAGATACGCAGTATTTT,CASSLMALSWGIEETDTQYF
NA,TRBJ2-5,many,TRBV10-3,TGTGCCATCAGTGAGTCAAGAGGGTCGGAGACCCAGTACTTC,CAISESRGSETQYF
TRBD1,TRBJ1-2,many,TRBV5-1,TGCGCCAGCAGCGCCCAACCGATGGACAGGGTCTATGGCTACACCTTC,CASSAQPMDRVYGYTF
TRBD1,TRBJ1-6,NA,TRBV12-3/TRBV12-4,TGTGCCAGCAGTCGGCTTCTGGGACAGACAACACCCCTCCACTTT,CASSRLLGQTTPLHF
NA,TRBJ1-1,NA,TRBV6-1,TGTGCCAGCAGACCCGGGCCGGGAACTGAAGCTTTCTTT,CASRPGPGTEAFF
NA,TRBJ2-2,NA,TRBV29-1,TGCAGCGCCGCTAGGTGGGACACCGGGGAGCTGTTTTTT,CSAARWDTGELFF
NA,TRBJ2-1,NA,TRBV30,TGTGCCTGGAGTCTTATACCGGGTAACGAGCAGTTCTTC,CAWSLIPGNEQFF
NA,TRBJ2-7,many,TRBV30,TGTGCCTGGAGTGCACAGCCAGCCGCCGAGCAGTACTTC,CAWSAQPAAEQYF
NA,TRBJ1-1,many,TRBV2,TGTGCCAGCAATAAACAAGGGAACACTGAAGCTTTCTTT,CASNKQGNTEAFF
NA,TRBJ2-1,many,TRBV27,TGTGCCAGCAGTTTATCGATGACTAGTGGAGATGAGCAGTTCTTC,CASSLSMTSGDEQFF
NA,TRBJ2-7,many,TRBV6-1,TGTGCCAGCCGCCCCGGGTGGGGACTCCCCATGGAGCAGTACTTC,CASRPGWGLPMEQYF
NA,TRBJ1-2,many,TRBV12-3/TRBV12-4,TGTGCCAGCAGCATAGACTATGGCTACACCTTC,CASSIDYGYTF
NA,TRBJ2-1,many,TRBV5-1,TGCGCCAGCAGCTTGTGGCACGGGTCGGGGGAGCAGTTCTTC,CASSLWHGSGEQFF
TRBD1,TRBJ1-1,few,TRBV6-9,TGTGCCAGCAGTTACGGGGACAGGCGAAACACTGAAGCTTTCTTT,CASSYGDRRNTEAFF
NA,TRBJ2-7,NA,TRBV20-1,TGCAGTGCTACCGGGAGAAACTACGAGCAGTACTTC,CSATGRNYEQYF
TRBD2,TRBJ2-2,NA,TRBV12-3/TRBV12-4,TGTGCCAGCAGTTTTACCCTAGCGGGAGGGCCCAGTAAAAGGAACACCGGGGAGCTGTTTTTT,CASSFTLAGGPSKRNTGELFF
NA,TRBJ1-4,few,TRBV5-1,TGCGCCAGCAGCCAAGGACGGGTGAATGAAAAACTGTTTTTT,CASSQGRVNEKLFF
NA,TRBJ1-2,NA,TRBV12-3/TRBV12-4,TGTGCCAGCAGTTTACAGGAGATCTATGGCTACACCTTC,CASSLQEIYGYTF
NA,TRBJ2-3,many,TRBV7-3,TGTGCCAGCAGCATATCCGGGACTTACACAGATACGCAGTATTTT,CASSISGTYTDTQYF
NA,TRBJ2-7,many,TRBV3-1,TGTGCCAGCAGCTCCCTGGACGGCTCCTACGAGCAGTACTTC,CASSSLDGSYEQYF
NA,TRBJ2-7,many,TRBV20-1,TGCAGTGCTAGCCTACAAGCATCCTACGAGCAGTACTTC,CSASLQASYEQYF
NA,TRBJ2-3,many,TRBV7-8,TGTGCCAGCAGCTTAGCGGGCAGAAGTGGCGCAGATACGCAGTATTTT,CASSLAGRSGADTQYF
TRBD1,TRBJ2-1,few,TRBV24-1,TGTGCCACCAGTGATTTTGGGACAGGGAGCTGGGGGCAGTTCTTC,CATSDFGTGSWGQFF
TRBD1,TRBJ2-5,few,TRBV30,TGTGCCTGCAGGGACAGGGGGCAAGAGACCCAGTACTTC,CACRDRGQETQYF
NA,TRBJ2-2,few,TRBV5-1,TGCGCCAGCAGCTTGGAGTTTGGCCTAAGGACCGGGGAGCTGTTTTTT,CASSLEFGLRTGELFF
NA,TRBJ2-7,NA,TRBV10-2,TGCGCCAGCAGTGAATTTGGATACGAGCAGTACTTC,CASSEFGYEQYF